This T cell receptor beta chain was recovered during a study of STAT5B mutations in CD4+ large granular lymphocyte leukemia. Clones were sequenced by immunoSEQ multiplex PCR, and TCRdb holds only the in-frame ones, with some missing. The data show around 31,000 clones, around three quarters seen once. Sequenced material: CD4+ T cells from blood buffy coats. The sequence was obtained from a human donor in good health.

The CDR3 is CATSPGTPLSETQYF. CDR3 nucleotides: TGTGCCACCAGCCCCGGGACACCTTTATCTGAGACCCAGTACTTC. J is TRBJ2-5 and V is TRBV15; perhaps TRBD1 as D (6 bases). Germline V gene lookup returns CDR1 LNHNV and CDR2 YYDKDF (reference sequence). Trimming removed 5 bases from V and 5 bases from J, with 18 bases in between. The CDR3 consists of 15 residues.